The 16 T cell receptor beta chains presented below share a single source sample, sequenced in a study of STAT3 mutations in large granular lymphocyte leukemia. The antigens of these receptors remain unknown. TCRdb's copy holds only in-frame clones and misses some; the assay was immunoSEQ multiplex PCR. The table lists about 24,000 clones, about 94% of them singletons, with about 6.5% in the top ten. Overall study findings and caveats: At least one immunodominant TCR beta clonotype appeared in every T-cell large granular lymphocyte leukemia patient.

Sample: peripheral blood mononuclear cells. The receptors stem from a man aged 35 to 55 with T-cell large granular lymphocyte leukemia. Some clones in this sample may be carry-over from other donors' samples.

This clone was counted a few times. The genes are TRBV29-1 and TRBJ1-2; D is unclear. This CDR3 has 11 residues. CDR1 and CDR2 from the germline V gene are SQVTM and ANQGSEA. Trimming removed 6 bases from V and 3 bases from J, with 8 bases in between. The CDR3 spells CSVEQDYGYTF. The DNA of the CDR3 is TGCAGCGTGGAACAAGACTATGGCTACACCTTC.

The genes are TRBV6-1 and TRBJ1-5; D perhaps matches TRBD1 (6 bases). The CDR3 extends over 13 amino acids. Trimming left V 6 bases short and J 7 bases short, with 13 bases between. Germline V gene data show CDR1 as MNHNS and CDR2 as SASEGT. DNA of the CDR3: TGTGCCAGCAGGGAACAGGGAGGACAGCCCCAGCATTTT. Its protein is CASREQGGQPQHF.

The rearrangement joins TRBV5-1 to TRBJ1-1, with no clear D. The germline gives CDR1 SGHRS, CDR2 YFSETQ. The CDR3 spans 15 residues. The ends were cut back, 0 bases at V and 0 bases at J, with 9 bases in the middle. The CDR3 reads CASSLEAVMNTEAFF. CDR3 DNA sequence: TGCGCCAGCAGCTTGGAGGCAGTAATGAACACTGAAGCTTTCTTT.

The rearrangement joins TRBV27 to TRBJ1-1; D uncertain. V lost 3 bases and J lost 2, with 7 bases in between. Looked up from germline, CDR1 is MNHEY and CDR2 is SMNVEV (reference sequence). The CDR3 has 13 amino acids. CDR3 residues: CASSFVPNTEAFF. The CDR3 nucleotides are TGTGCCAGCAGTTTCGTCCCCAACACTGAAGCTTTCTTT.

The rearrangement uses TRBV5-6 and TRBJ1-4; possibly TRBD1 for D (5 bases). This CDR3 is built from 13 residues. The V end was cut by 0 bases, the J end by 8 bases, with 8 bases between. The germline V gene encodes CDR1 SGHDT and CDR2 YYEEEE. The CDR3 region is CASSLDRREKLFF. The CDR3, as DNA: TGTGCCAGCAGCTTGGACAGGAGGGAAAAACTGTTTTTT.

V gene TRBV19 combines with J gene TRBJ2-6, with 8 nucleotides matching TRBD1. J lost 0 bases, V lost 4 bases, and 8 bases had no gene match. The germline gives CDR1 LNHDA, CDR2 SQIVND (reference sequence). This CDR3 is built from 18 residues. CDR3 DNA sequence: TGTGCCAGTAGTAACTCCCCGGGACAGGCCTCTGGGGCCAACGTCCTGACTTTC. As protein: CASSNSPGQASGANVLTF.

V and J are TRBV7-7 and TRBJ2-2, with D unclear. The CDR3 totals 14 residues. Germline V CDR1 and CDR2: SSHAT, FNYEAQ (reference sequence). Trimming cost V 5 bases and J 6 bases, with 13 bases left between them. The CDR3 DNA sequence: TGTGCCAGCAGCCTCAGCTATGACGCCGGGGAGCTGTTTTTT. Its translation is CASSLSYDAGELFF.

CDR3 sequence: CASSFGQLNTEAFF. The DNA of the CDR3 is TGCGCCAGCAGTTTTGGACAGCTGAACACTGAAGCTTTCTTT. This rearrangement joins TRBV5-1 to TRBJ1-1; the D gene is possibly TRBD1 (6 bases). Germline loops: CDR1 SGHRS, CDR2 YFSETQ. V lost 5 bases and J 0 bases, leaving 11 bases between the germline ends. The CDR3 sequence is 14 residues long.

The sample holds one count of this clone. CDR3 sequence (DNA): TGTGCCAGCAGCCCCGGGACAGGGTCATCCTCTAACTATGGCTACACCTTC. As protein: CASSPGTGSSSNYGYTF. This chain links TRBV5-4 with TRBJ1-2; 9 positions agree with TRBD1. V lost 4 bases, J lost 0 bases, and 10 bases stayed unmatched. Per the germline V gene, CDR1 is SGHNT and CDR2 is YYREEE (reference sequence). This CDR3 has 17 residues.

This chain links TRBV11-2 with TRBJ1-6; D is ambiguous. This CDR3 is built from 12 residues. Trimming left V 3 bases short and J 11 bases short, with 8 bases between. Germline values: CDR1 SGHAT, CDR2 FQNNGV. The CDR3, as DNA: TGTGCCAGCAGCTTCTCCCAGGCACCCCTCCACTTT. It translates to CASSFSQAPLHF.

V gene TRBV30 combines with J gene TRBJ1-2; D is uncertain. Germline values: CDR1 GTSNPN, CDR2 SVGIG (reference sequence). Trimming shortened V by 2 bases and J by 0 bases, and 10 bases separated the two germline ends. The CDR3 runs to 14 residues. This CDR3 is CAWSQTRANYGYTF. DNA for the CDR3: TGTGCCTGGAGTCAGACAAGAGCTAACTATGGCTACACCTTC.

This sequence joins TRBV5-6 and TRBJ1-3, with 7 nucleotides matching TRBD1. CDR3 size: 16 residues. CDR1 is SGHDT, CDR2 YYEEEE, per germline. The trim removed 3 bases at V and 0 bases at J, leaving 6 bases unmatched. The CDR3, as DNA: TGTGCCAGCAGCTGGACAGGTTCTCCCTCTGGAAACACCATATATTTT. This gives the protein CASSWTGSPSGNTIYF.

The V gene is TRBV7-9, the J gene TRBJ1-5; D is possibly TRBD1 (5 bases). In germline, CDR1 is SEHNR, CDR2 FQNEAQ (reference sequence). Trimming removed 5 bases from V and 1 base from J, with 21 bases in between. The CDR3 consists of 18 residues. The CDR3 loop reads CASSPRLTYRWSNQPQHF. As DNA, the CDR3 is TGTGCCAGCAGCCCTAGATTAACCTACAGGTGGAGCAATCAGCCCCAGCATTTT.

The chain recombines TRBV13 with TRBJ1-3, with a tentative D call TRBD1 (5 bases). This CDR3 has 15 amino acids. Germline loops: CDR1 PRHDT, CDR2 FYEKMQ (reference sequence). Trimming pared 0 bases from V and 2 bases from J, leaving 8 bases between. CDR3 DNA: TGTGCCAGCAGCTTAGGCGGGGGAACTGGAAACACCATATATTTT. Protein: CASSLGGGTGNTIYF.

The chain couples TRBV11-2 to TRBJ1-6; D is unclear. V lost 1 base to trimming and J lost 14 bases, with 9 bases between them. The CDR3 spans 12 residues. The V gene's germline CDR1 is SGHAT and CDR2 FQNNGV. The chain's CDR3 is CASSLGSGSLHF. The CDR3 DNA is TGTGCCAGCAGCTTAGGCTCGGGATCCCTCCACTTT.

This rearrangement joins TRBV7-2 to TRBJ2-2; possible D gene TRBD1, 5 bases. The CDR3 extends over 16 amino acids. Germline V lookup: CDR1 SGHTA, CDR2 FQGNSA. Trimming stripped 1 base from V and 1 base from J, with 10 bases between. The CDR3 DNA follows: TGTGCCAGCAGCTTAGTGGGGCGTGTGAACACCGGGGAGCTGTTTTTT. Residues: CASSLVGRVNTGELFF.